This T cell receptor (beta chain) was retrieved from a study of CD8+ T cells in alopecia areata. Study information: Administration of oral tofacitinib to treated patients was at 5 to 10 mg twice daily. General study findings and limits: Lesional scalp, especially alopecia totalis/universalis, showed higher clonality than normal scalp. Researchers say the link of baseline CD8+ expansion to response remains uncertain, with one nonresponder.

Treatment in this sample: oral pan-JAK inhibitor, 5-10 mg twice daily. Following RNA extraction, reverse transcription yielded cDNA that acted as the sequencing template. TCRdb's table, derived via immunoSEQ multiplex PCR, lists solely in-frame clones and lacks some. Of 100,000 to 140,000 clones listed, roughly 84% are singletons. There are 16 residues in the CDR3. CDR1 is WSHSY, CDR2 SAAADI, per germline. Trimming left V 3 bases short and J 0 bases short, with 11 bases between. This clone was observed a handful of times. Antigen specificity is unknown. Sequencing used CD8+ T cells sorted from blood, obtained at week 24, from a patient treated with tofacitinib. The receptor comes from a human donor with alopecia areata. The V gene is TRBV10-2, the J gene TRBJ2-2, with TRBD1 as a possible D gene (6 bases). CDR3 sequence reads: CASSDLGHANTGELFF. In DNA form, the CDR3 reads TGCGCCAGCAGTGATTTGGGACATGCGAACACCGGGGAGCTGTTTTTT.